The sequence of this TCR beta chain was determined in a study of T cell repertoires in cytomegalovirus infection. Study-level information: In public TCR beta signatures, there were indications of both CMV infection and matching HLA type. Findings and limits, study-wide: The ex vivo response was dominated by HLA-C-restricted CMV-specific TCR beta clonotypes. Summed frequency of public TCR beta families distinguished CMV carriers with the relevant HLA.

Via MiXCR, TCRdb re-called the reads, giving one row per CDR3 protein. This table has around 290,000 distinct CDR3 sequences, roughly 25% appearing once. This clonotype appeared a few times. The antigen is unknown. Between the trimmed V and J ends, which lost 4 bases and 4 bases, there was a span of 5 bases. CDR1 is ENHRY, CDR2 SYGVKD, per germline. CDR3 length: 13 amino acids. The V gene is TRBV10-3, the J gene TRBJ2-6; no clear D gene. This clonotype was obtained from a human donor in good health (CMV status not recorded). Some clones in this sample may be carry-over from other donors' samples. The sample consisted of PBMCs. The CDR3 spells CAISGVGANVLTF. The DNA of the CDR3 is TGTGCCATCAGTGGGGTGGGGGCCAACGTCCTGACTTTC.